This T cell receptor (beta chain) stems from a study of beta chain features in type 1 diabetes. Study findings and constraints: VDJ junctions sequenced from type 1 diabetes patients showed fewer insertions and more deletions. It was among patients, rather than healthy donors, that naive, central memory and Treg TCRB repertoires appeared more similar.

Investigators reverse transcribed all isolated RNA, so they sequenced expressed TCRB transcripts. Assay: immunoSEQ multiplex PCR; the TCRdb copy retains only in-frame clones and omits some. The repertoire holds 130,000 to 150,000 clones, with 9% to 9.5% as singletons. The length of the CDR3 is 16 residues. Germline V lookup: CDR1 SGHTA, CDR2 FQGNSA. Germline trimming cut 1 base from V and 8 bases from J; bases unmatched to any gene: 6. A word on this clone: Antigen specificity is unknown.

Sequencing was done on a sample of central memory CD4+ T cells from blood. The chain employs TRBV7-2 and TRBJ2-1; 12 nucleotides match TRBD2. This sequence originates from a man aged 18 to 29 in good health. The CDR3 spells CASSLVASGGGYEQFF. In nucleotides, the CDR3 is TGTGCCAGCAGCTTAGTCGCTAGCGGGGGGGGATATGAGCAGTTCTTC.